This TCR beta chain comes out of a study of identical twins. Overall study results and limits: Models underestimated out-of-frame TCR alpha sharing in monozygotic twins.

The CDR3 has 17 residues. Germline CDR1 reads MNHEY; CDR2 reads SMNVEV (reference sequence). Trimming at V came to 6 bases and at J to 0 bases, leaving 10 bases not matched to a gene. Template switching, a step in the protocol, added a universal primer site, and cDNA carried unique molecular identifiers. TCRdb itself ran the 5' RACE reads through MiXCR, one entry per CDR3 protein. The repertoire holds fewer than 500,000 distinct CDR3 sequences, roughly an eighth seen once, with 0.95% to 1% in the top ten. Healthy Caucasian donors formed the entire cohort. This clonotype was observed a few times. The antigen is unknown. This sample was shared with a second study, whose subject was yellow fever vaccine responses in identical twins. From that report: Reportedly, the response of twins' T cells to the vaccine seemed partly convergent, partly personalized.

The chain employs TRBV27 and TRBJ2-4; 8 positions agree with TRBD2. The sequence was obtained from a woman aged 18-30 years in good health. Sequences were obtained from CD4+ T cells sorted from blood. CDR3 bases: TGTGCCAGCAGGGGCTTCTTAGCGGGGAAAGCCAAAAACATTCAGTACTTC. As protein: CASRGFLAGKAKNIQYF.